This T cell receptor (beta chain) was identified in a study of blood T cell repertoires in COVID-19. Study-wide context: From T cells, B-cell-depleted T cells, or PBMCs came the material, which was cDNA or gDNA.

Trimming took off 0 bases at V and 8 bases at J, with 19 bases between the two ends. CDR1 is SGHDN, CDR2 FVKESK, per germline. The CDR3 covers 17 residues. Study processing details: Amplification from reference gene primers served as the basis for estimated nucleated cell counts. TCRdb's copy holds only in-frame clones and misses some; the assay was immunoSEQ multiplex PCR. V and J calls and clone size follow that table, whereas D and trimming were derived from the DNA. The sample contains roughly 140,000 clones, 84% of which appear only once. The sample comprised peripheral blood. This receptor was identified in a man aged 65 to 85 with acute or convalescent COVID-19. The chain is built from TRBV14 and TRBJ1-4, with D possibly being TRBD1 (5 bases). The CDR3 reads CASSQDLGGLRREKLFF. Written as DNA, the CDR3 is TGTGCCAGCAGCCAAGATCTGGGGGGACTGCGTAGGGAAAAACTGTTTTTT.